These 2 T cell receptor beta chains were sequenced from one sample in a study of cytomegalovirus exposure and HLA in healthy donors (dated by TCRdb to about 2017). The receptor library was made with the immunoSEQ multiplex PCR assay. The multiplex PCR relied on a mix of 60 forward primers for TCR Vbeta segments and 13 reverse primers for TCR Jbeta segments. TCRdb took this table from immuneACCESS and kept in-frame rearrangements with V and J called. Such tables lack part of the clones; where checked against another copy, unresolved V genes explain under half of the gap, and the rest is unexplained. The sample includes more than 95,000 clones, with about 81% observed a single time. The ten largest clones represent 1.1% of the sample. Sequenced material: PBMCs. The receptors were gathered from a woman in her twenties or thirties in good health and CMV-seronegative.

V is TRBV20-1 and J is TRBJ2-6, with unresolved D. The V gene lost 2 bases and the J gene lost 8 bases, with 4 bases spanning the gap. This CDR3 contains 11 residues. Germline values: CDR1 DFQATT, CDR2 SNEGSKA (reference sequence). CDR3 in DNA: TGCAGTGCTAGACAGTCCAACGTCCTGACTTTC. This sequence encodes CSARQSNVLTF.

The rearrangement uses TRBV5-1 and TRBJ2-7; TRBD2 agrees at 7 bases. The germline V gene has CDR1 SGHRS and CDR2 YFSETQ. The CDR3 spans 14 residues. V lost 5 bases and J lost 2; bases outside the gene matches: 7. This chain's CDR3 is CASRGLAGAYEQYF. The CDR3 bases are TGCGCCAGCAGAGGATTAGCGGGCGCCTACGAGCAGTACTTC.